This passage covers 5 T cell receptor beta chains from one sample sequenced in a study of spatial heterogeneity in lung cancer. Time point of the sample: sample taken at primary tumor resection. Whole RNA obtained from tumor, nontumor lung or frozen PBMC underwent sequencing without sorting. TCRdb recomputed calls from the 5' RACE reads with MiXCR, one row per CDR3 protein. The sample contains about 85,000 distinct CDR3 sequences, approximately 21% of which appear only once. Sequences were derived from PBMCs, sampled at surgery. The receptors shown here come from a male donor with early-stage non-small cell lung cancer.

The V gene is TRBV5-4, the J gene TRBJ2-7; 10 bases line up with TRBD2. The CDR3 runs 16 residues. V gave up 3 bases and J gave up 3 bases; unmatched junction bases: 9. The germline CDR1 and CDR2 sequences are SGHNT and YYREEE (reference sequence). CDR3 protein: CASSSPLAGVNYEQYF. Written as DNA, the CDR3 is TGTGCCAGCAGCTCGCCCCTAGCGGGAGTTAACTACGAGCAGTACTTC.

The chain is built from TRBV27 and TRBJ1-4; D remains unclear. Germline loops: CDR1 MNHEY, CDR2 SMNVEV (reference sequence). This CDR3 region has 15 residues. The ends were cut back, 3 bases at V and 0 bases at J, with 8 bases in the middle. The CDR3 nucleotides read TGTGCCAGCAGTTTGCGACTCTCAACTAATGAAAAACTGTTTTTT. Protein: CASSLRLSTNEKLFF. Full variable domain (outside the CDR3, taken from reference TRBV27 and TRBJ1-4): EAQVTQNPRYLITVTGKKLTVTCSQNMNHEYMSWYRQDPGLGLRQIYYSMNVEVTDKGDVPEGYKVSRKEKRNFPLILESPSPNQTSLYFCASSLRLSTNEKLFFGSGTQLSVL.

The V call is TRBV19, the J call TRBJ2-1, with 11 bases that match TRBD2. The germline gives CDR1 LNHDA, CDR2 SQIVND (reference sequence). After removal of 6 bases from V and 7 bases from J, the junction contained 20 bases not matched to a gene. There are 19 residues in the CDR3. The CDR3 reads CASSRASGRLRDNLNEQFF. CDR3 DNA: TGTGCCAGTAGCCGAGCTAGCGGGAGGCTTCGAGATAACCTAAATGAGCAGTTCTTC.

This clonotype was counted once. With a much larger clone just one base away, this may be a read error. The gene calls are TRBV7-8 and TRBJ2-1; the match to TRBD1 covers 10 bases. Germline loops: CDR1 SGHVS, CDR2 FQNEAQ. The length of the CDR3 is 15 residues. DNA for the CDR3: TGTGTCAGCAGCTTAGGGACAGGGGCTGACAATGAGCAGTTCTTC. This codes for CVSSLGTGADNEQFF.

This rearrangement joins TRBV5-4 to TRBJ1-1; maybe TRBD1 (5 bases). The germline V gene encodes CDR1 SGHNT and CDR2 YYREEE (reference sequence). CDR3 size: 16 residues. Deletions cut 0 bases from V and 1 base from J, with 13 bases between. In DNA, the CDR3 is TGTGCCAGCAGCTTGGCCGTAGGGGTGGGGAACACTGAAGCTTTCTTT. This encodes CASSLAVGVGNTEAFF.